The 17 T cell receptor beta chains given below trace back to one sample, sequenced in a study of blood T cell repertoires in COVID-19. Measured with immunoSEQ multiplex PCR; TCRdb has only the in-frame clones, and not every one. Of roughly 220,000 clones in the sample, 75% to 85% were seen once. The specimen sequenced was PBMCs or T cells enriched from blood (not recorded which). These receptors were taken from a man aged 30 to 45 with acute COVID-19.

V is TRBV3-1 (or the pseudogene TRBV3-2) and J is TRBJ2-7, with TRBD1 identical over 8 bases. With 5 bases clipped from V and 2 bases from J, the junction kept 11 bases outside the gene matches. The CDR3 covers 16 residues. Germline-derived CDR1 and CDR2 are LGHDT and YNNKEL (reference sequence). The CDR3 nucleotides read TGTGCCAGCAGCGAGGGGCGTCGGACAGGGACCTACGAGCAGTACTTC. Its protein product is CASSEGRRTGTYEQYF.

The table lists this clone with a few counts. The chain joins TRBV7-9 to TRBJ2-7, with 7 bases lining up with TRBD1. CDR1 SEHNR and CDR2 FQNEAQ come from the germline V gene (reference sequence). The CDR3 spans 14 residues. The J segment lost 2 bases and the V segment lost 3 bases, leaving 4 bases of the junction unmatched. CDR3: CASSLGQPPYEQYF. The CDR3 DNA follows: TGTGCCAGCAGCTTGGGACAGCCACCCTACGAGCAGTACTTC.

The V call is TRBV19, the J call TRBJ1-5; 7 bases line up with TRBD1. Trimming took 7 bases from V and 6 from J; bases not matched to a gene: 6. The CDR3 runs 13 residues. Germline-derived CDR1 and CDR2 are LNHDA and SQIVND (reference sequence). The CDR3 sequence is CASKRGGGQPQHF. The CDR3 nucleotides are TGTGCCAGTAAGCGAGGGGGCGGTCAGCCCCAGCATTTT.

The rearrangement links TRBV12-3 or TRBV12-4 to TRBJ1-3, with 7 bases fitting TRBD1. Trimming took 11 bases from V and 4 from J; bases not matched to a gene: 8. The CDR3 runs 13 residues. The CDR3 region is CAGQRQGGNTIYF. CDR3 DNA sequence: TGTGCCGGACAGAGACAGGGAGGAAACACCATATATTTT.

This clone was seen more than once but under ten times. V usage is TRBV4-2 and J usage is TRBJ1-4, with D possibly TRBD1 on 5 matching bases. Germline CDR1 LGHNA, CDR2 YNFKEQ. This CDR3 is built from 16 residues. V lost 0 bases, J lost 5 bases, and 13 bases lay in between. The CDR3 nucleotides read TGTGCCAGCAGCCAAGATGGAACAGGCCCCAATGAAAAACTGTTTTTT. Its translation: CASSQDGTGPNEKLFF.

The chain recombines TRBV19 with TRBJ2-5; perhaps TRBD2 as D (6 bases). V was clipped by 2 bases and J by 1 base, with 8 bases between them. The CDR3 sequence is 14 residues long. Germline V lookup: CDR1 LNHDA, CDR2 SQIVND (reference sequence). The CDR3 is CASSITSPQETQYF. CDR3 DNA sequence: TGTGCCAGTAGTATAACTAGCCCCCAAGAGACCCAGTACTTC.

The chain has TRBV29-1 and TRBJ2-7; a weak D match, TRBD2 (5 bases). V lost 6 bases, J lost 5 bases, and 11 bases lay in between. Germline V gene data show CDR1 as SQVTM and CDR2 as ANQGSEA. The CDR3 has 11 residues. CDR3 bases: TGCAGCGTAAAACTAGGCGACGAGCAGTACTTC. This sequence encodes CSVKLGDEQYF.

This clone turned up a few times. The chain uses TRBV6-1 and TRBJ1-5; D remains unclear. The germline V and J ends were trimmed by 0 bases and 5 bases, with 5 bases remaining between them. Germline-derived CDR1 and CDR2 are MNHNS and SASEGT. The CDR3 has 13 residues. CDR3 in amino acids: CASSEAFDQPQHF. CDR3 in DNA: TGTGCCAGCAGTGAAGCCTTCGATCAGCCCCAGCATTTT.

The chain carries TRBV20-1 and TRBJ1-1; TRBD1 might be the D (5 bases). Trimming pared 8 bases from V and 6 bases from J, leaving 13 bases between. CDR1 and CDR2 (germline): DFQATT, SNEGSKA (reference sequence). The length of the CDR3 is 11 residues. Written as DNA, the CDR3 is TGCAGTACCCTTGGGGCCTCTGAAGCTTTCTTT. This translates into CSTLGASEAFF.

This sequence joins TRBV24-1 and TRBJ2-4; D not resolved. The CDR3 consists of 14 residues. Trimming left V 4 bases short and J 3 bases short, with 9 bases between. Germline CDR1 is KGHDR and CDR2 is SFDVKD. The CDR3 protein is CATSDRSGKNIQYF. CDR3 coding DNA: TGTGCCACCAGTGACAGGTCTGGCAAAAACATTCAGTACTTC.

The chain employs TRBV28 and TRBJ2-7, with a tentative D call TRBD2 (6 bases). This CDR3 region has 16 residues. V was pared by 2 bases and J by 2 bases, with 16 bases between. Germline values: CDR1 MDHEN, CDR2 SYDVKM. In DNA, the CDR3 is TGTGCCAGCAGTTTAAGTTGGAGGGTCGGGACCTACGAGCAGTACTTC. It specifies CASSLSWRVGTYEQYF. Using reference TRBV28 and TRBJ2-7 for the parts outside the CDR3, the full variable domain is DVKVTQSSRYLVKRTGEKVFLECVQDMDHENMFWYRQDPGLGLRLIYFSYDVKMKEKGDIPEGYSVSREKKERFSLILESASTNQTSMYLCASSLSWRVGTYEQYFGPGTRLTVT.

This rearrangement joins TRBV9 to TRBJ1-5, with 7 bases matching TRBD1. V dropped 4 bases and J dropped 3; count of bases not matched to a gene: 7. Germline V gives CDR1 SGDLS, CDR2 YYNGEE. CDR3 length equals 15 residues. CDR3 in DNA: TGTGCCAGCAGCCGAGGGGGCCAGGACAATCAGCCCCAGCATTTT. Encoded protein: CASSRGGQDNQPQHF.

The J gene is TRBJ2-2, the V gene TRBV27; D ambiguous. The CDR3 consists of 14 residues. Germline lookup yields CDR1 MNHEY and CDR2 SMNVEV (reference sequence). Trimming cost V 8 bases and J 1 base, with 11 bases left between them. The CDR3 region is CASAENLNTGELFF. CDR3 in DNA: TGTGCCAGCGCGGAAAATCTGAACACCGGGGAGCTGTTTTTT.

The chain is built from TRBV7-3 and TRBJ2-7, with D possibly being TRBD1 (6 bases). Trimming pared 5 bases from V and 7 bases from J, leaving 24 bases between. The CDR3 has 16 amino acids. Germline loops: CDR1 SGHTA, CDR2 FQGTGA. CDR3 DNA: TGTGCCAGCAGCCAAGGGTCCGGACAGCTCGGTGGGGAGCAGTACTTC. Its protein is CASSQGSGQLGGEQYF.

The chain recombines TRBV5-6 with TRBJ2-7; 9 bases are shared with TRBD1. This CDR3 is 14 amino acids long. Germline V CDR1 and CDR2: SGHDT, YYEEEE. The ends lost 3 bases at V and 9 bases at J; junction bases unmatched: 10. DNA of the CDR3: TGTGCCAGCAGCTCTGGGACAGGGATGTCGGTGCAGTACTTC. It specifies CASSSGTGMSVQYF.

This clone was observed once. V and J are TRBV5-1 and TRBJ1-4; D is ambiguous. Germline CDR1 SGHRS, CDR2 YFSETQ. The CDR3 covers 15 residues. The germline V and J ends were trimmed by 2 bases and 0 bases, with 8 bases remaining between them. This chain's CDR3 is CASSFGRTTNEKLFF. Written as DNA, the CDR3 is TGCGCCAGCAGCTTCGGGAGAACAACTAATGAAAAACTGTTTTTT.

As to this clone: A much larger clone is a single base away; this may be a read error. This same CDR3 is encoded by further DNA sequences in the sample. This sequence joins TRBV7-2 and TRBJ2-3, with D hard to call. V was clipped by 5 bases and J by 2 bases, with 2 bases between them. From germline, CDR1 is SGHTA and CDR2 FQGNSA. The CDR3 sequence is 11 residues long. CDR3 in DNA: TGTGCCAGCAGCCTCACAGATACGCAGTATTTT. This codes for CASSLTDTQYF.